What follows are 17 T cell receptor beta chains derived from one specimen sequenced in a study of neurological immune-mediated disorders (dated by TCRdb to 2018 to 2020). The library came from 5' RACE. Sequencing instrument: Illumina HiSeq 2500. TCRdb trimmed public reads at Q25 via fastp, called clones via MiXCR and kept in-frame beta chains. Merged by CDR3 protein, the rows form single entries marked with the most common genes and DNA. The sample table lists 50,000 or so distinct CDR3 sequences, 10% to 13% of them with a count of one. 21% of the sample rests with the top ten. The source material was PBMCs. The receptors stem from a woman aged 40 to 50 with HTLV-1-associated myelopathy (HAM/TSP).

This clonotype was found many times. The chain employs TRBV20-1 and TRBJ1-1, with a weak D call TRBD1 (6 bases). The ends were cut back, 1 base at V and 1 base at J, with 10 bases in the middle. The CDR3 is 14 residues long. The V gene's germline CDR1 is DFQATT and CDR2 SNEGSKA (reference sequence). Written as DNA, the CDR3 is TGCAGTGCTAGAGTTACAGGGTCGAACACTGAAGCTTTCTTT. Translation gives CSARVTGSNTEAFF.

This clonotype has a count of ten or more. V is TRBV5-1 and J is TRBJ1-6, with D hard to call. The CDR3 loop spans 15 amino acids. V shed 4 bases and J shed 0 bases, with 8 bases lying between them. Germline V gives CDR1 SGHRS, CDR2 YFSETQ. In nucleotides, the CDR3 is TGCGCCAGCAGCACGGAGAGCTCCTATAATTCACCCCTCCACTTT. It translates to CASSTESSYNSPLHF.

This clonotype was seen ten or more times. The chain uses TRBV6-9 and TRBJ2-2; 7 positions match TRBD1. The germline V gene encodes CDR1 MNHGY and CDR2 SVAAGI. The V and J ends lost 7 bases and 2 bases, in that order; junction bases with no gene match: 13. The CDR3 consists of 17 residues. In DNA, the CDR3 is TGTGCCAGCACCCCAGGGGGACGAGCCAAAAACACCGGGGAGCTGTTTTTT. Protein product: CASTPGGRAKNTGELFF.

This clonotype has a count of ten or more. The DNA for the CDR3 is TGTGCCAGCAGTTTAGCGCCTCGGGCTGAAGCTTTCTTT. This encodes CASSLAPRAEAFF. The J gene is TRBJ1-1, the V gene TRBV12-3 or TRBV12-4; the D is unclear. CDR3 length: 13 amino acids. V dropped 0 bases and J dropped 6 bases, with 8 bases sitting between them.

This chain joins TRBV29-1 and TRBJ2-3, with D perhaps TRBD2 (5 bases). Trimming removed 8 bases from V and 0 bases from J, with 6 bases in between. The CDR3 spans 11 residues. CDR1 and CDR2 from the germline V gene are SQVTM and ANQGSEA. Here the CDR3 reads CSSSSTDTQYF. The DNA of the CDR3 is TGCAGCTCTAGCAGCACAGATACGCAGTATTTT.

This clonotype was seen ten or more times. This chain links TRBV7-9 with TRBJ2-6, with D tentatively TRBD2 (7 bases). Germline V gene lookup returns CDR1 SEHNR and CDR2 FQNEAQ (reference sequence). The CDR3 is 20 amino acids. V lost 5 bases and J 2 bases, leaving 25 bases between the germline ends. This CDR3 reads CASSPRGGGTQAAGANVLTF. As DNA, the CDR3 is TGTGCCAGCAGCCCTAGAGGGGGGGGGACCCAAGCAGCTGGGGCCAACGTCCTGACTTTC.

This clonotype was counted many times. CDR3 coding DNA: TGCGCCAGCAGCCAACAGGTTTCCACTGAAGCTTTCTTT. Protein sequence: CASSQQVSTEAFF. The genes are TRBV5-1 and TRBJ1-1; possibly TRBD1 for D (5 bases). The CDR3 totals 13 residues. CDR1 and CDR2 (germline): SGHRS, YFSETQ. V was trimmed by 4 bases and J by 4 bases, leaving 11 bases between them.

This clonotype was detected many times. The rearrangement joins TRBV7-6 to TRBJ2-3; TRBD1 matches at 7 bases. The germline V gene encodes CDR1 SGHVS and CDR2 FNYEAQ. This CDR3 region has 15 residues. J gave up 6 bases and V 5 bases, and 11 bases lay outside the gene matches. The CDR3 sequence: CASSTTRGKGDTQYF. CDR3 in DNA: TGTGCCAGCAGCACCACCAGGGGGAAAGGGGATACGCAGTATTTT.

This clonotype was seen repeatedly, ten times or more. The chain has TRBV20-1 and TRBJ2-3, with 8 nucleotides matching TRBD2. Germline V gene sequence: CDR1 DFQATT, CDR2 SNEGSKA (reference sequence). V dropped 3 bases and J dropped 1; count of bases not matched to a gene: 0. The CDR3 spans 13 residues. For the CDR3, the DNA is TGCAGTGCTAGCGGGGGGGGCACAGATACGCAGTATTTT. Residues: CSASGGGTDTQYF.

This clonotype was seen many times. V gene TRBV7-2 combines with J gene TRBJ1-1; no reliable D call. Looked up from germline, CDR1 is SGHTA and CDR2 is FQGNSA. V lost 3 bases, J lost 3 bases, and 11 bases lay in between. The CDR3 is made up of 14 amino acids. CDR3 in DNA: TGTGCCAGCAGCTTCCGGGGAGCCGACACTGAAGCTTTCTTT. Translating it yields CASSFRGADTEAFF.

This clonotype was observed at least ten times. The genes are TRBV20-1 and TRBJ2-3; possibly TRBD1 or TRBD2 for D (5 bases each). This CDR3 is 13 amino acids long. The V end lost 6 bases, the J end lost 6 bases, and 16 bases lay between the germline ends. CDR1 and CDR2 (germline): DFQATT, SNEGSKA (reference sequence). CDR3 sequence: CSAKGPPADTQYF. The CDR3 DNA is TGCAGTGCCAAGGGACCACCGGCGGATACGCAGTATTTT.

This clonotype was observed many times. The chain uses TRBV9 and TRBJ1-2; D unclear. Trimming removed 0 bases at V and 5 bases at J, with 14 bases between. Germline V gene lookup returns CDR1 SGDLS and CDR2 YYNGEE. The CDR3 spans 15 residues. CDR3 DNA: TGTGCCAGCAGCGTAGGGGGTAGGCCAGTATATGGCTACACCTTC. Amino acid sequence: CASSVGGRPVYGYTF.

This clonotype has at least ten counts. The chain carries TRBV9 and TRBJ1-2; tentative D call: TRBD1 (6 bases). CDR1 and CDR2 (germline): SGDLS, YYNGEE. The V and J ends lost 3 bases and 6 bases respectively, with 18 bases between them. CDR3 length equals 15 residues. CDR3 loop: CASSEGGWNDDGYTF. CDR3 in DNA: TGTGCCAGCAGCGAGGGGGGTTGGAATGACGATGGCTACACCTTC.

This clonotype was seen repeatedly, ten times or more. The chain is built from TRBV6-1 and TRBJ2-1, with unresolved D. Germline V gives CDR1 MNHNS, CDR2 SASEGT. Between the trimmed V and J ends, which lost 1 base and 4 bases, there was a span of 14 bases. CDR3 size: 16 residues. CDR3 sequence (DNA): TGTGCCAGCAGTGAAGGGGTGGATCGGTGGTACAATGAGCAGTTCTTC. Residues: CASSEGVDRWYNEQFF.

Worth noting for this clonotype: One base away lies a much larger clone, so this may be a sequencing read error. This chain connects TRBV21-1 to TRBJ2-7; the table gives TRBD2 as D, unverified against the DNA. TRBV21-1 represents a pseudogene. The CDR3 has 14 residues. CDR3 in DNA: TGTGTCAGCGGGAGGACTAGCGGGGACTACGAGCAGTACTTC. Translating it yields CVSGRTSGDYEQYF.

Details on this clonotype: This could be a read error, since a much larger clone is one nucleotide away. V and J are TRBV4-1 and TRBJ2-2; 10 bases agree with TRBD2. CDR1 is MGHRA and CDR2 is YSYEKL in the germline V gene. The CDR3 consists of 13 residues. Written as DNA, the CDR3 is TGCGCCAGCAAAGGACTAGCGGCCGGGGGGCTGTTTTTT. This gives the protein CASKGLAAGGLFF.

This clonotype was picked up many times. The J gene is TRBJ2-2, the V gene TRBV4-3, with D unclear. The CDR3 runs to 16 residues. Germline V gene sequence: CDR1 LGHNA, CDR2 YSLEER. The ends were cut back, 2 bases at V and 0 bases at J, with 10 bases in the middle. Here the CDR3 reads CASSQTDGSNTGELFF. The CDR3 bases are TGCGCCAGCAGCCAAACCGATGGGTCGAACACCGGGGAGCTGTTTTTT.